This TCR beta chain derives from a study of T cells in Graves' hyperthyroidism and ophthalmopathy. TCR beta CDR3 region amplification was performed from RNA transcripts. Researchers ran a first-round RT-PCR on the TCR CDR3 using the HTBI primer set. One entry per CDR3 protein, called by TCRdb with MiXCR from the multiplex PCR reads. The sample lists around 350,000 distinct CDR3 sequences; about 19% were seen once. V was shortened by 7 bases and J by 7 bases, with 19 bases between the two germline ends. The CDR3 covers 14 residues. Germline CDR1 is MNHNS and CDR2 is SASEGT. The origin of this receptor is a woman under 30 with Graves' hyperthyroidism. V is TRBV6-1 and J is TRBJ1-1, with D unclear. The sample was blood. CDR3 region: CASTPTRKVSEAFF. CDR3 sequence (DNA): TGTGCCAGCACCCCCACTCGTAAGGTTAGTGAAGCTTTCTTT.